This TCR beta chain appears in the sequencing data of a study of radiation and T cells in renal cell carcinoma. The time point denotes: blood 4 weeks post-SBRT, at nephrectomy. Treatment of the sample: 15 Gy SBRT to primary tumor, nephrectomy 4 weeks later. Serial blood draws occurred at baseline and 2 and 4 weeks post-SBRT. The protocol was immunoSEQ multiplex PCR, while the TCRdb copy is restricted to in-frame clones and leaves out a portion. The data show about 40,000 clones, with around four fifths seen just once and 25% to 30% held by the top ten. General study results and limits: Top tumor clonotypes rose in blood 2 weeks post-radiation, then contracted.

On this clone: The antigen is undetermined.

The V end was cut by 5 bases, the J end by 3 bases, with 17 bases between. Germline CDR1 is SNHLY and CDR2 is FYNNEI. The CDR3 consists of 16 residues. The sequence derives from a woman between 65 and 79 years old with renal cell carcinoma. J is TRBJ2-1 and V is TRBV2, with D possibly TRBD2 on 5 matching bases. The source material was blood, sampled from a patient whose treatment included radiotherapy and nephrectomy. CDR3 sequence reads: CASSPGKIGGYNEQFF. The CDR3 DNA follows: TGTGCCAGCAGTCCCGGGAAAATAGGTGGCTACAATGAGCAGTTCTTC.